These 24 T cell receptor beta chains were all obtained from the same sample, sequenced in a study of T-cell reconstitution after alpha-beta-depleted transplantation in children (dated by TCRdb to about 2016). The library relied on PCR. The sequencer was an Illumina HiSeq 2500. TCR library preparation used molecular barcoding, with unique molecular identifiers applied to normalize quantification of the TCRbeta repertoire. TCRdb reanalyzed the raw reads on its own, using fastp at Q25 for trimming and MiXCR for clone calling, and kept in-frame beta chains. One record per CDR3 amino acid sequence lists the most common genes and DNA. Counted in this sample were about 980,000 distinct CDR3 sequences; about 31% of them appeared once. 28% of the sample goes to the ten largest clones. The intended sense of this specimen's treatment or condition label: allogeneic hematopoietic cell transplantation with graft depleted of TCRalphabeta T cells and CD19 B cells.

This sample comprised PBMCs, mostly from graft donor cells, obtained 360 days after TCRalphabeta/CD19-depleted stem cell transplant. These receptors all stem from a boy under two years old who had a stem cell transplant for SCID, so the T cells may come from the graft donor.

This chain joins TRBV12-3 or TRBV12-4 and TRBJ2-7; D gene unclear. The V end lost 1 base, the J end lost 2 bases, and 9 bases lay between the germline ends. This CDR3 is built from 14 residues. The CDR3 sequence is CASSLDRRPYEQYF. In DNA, the CDR3 is TGTGCCAGCAGTTTAGATCGCCGTCCCTACGAGCAGTACTTC.

The chain employs TRBV5-5 and TRBJ2-6; 10 bases map to TRBD1. The CDR3 has 17 residues. The germline gives CDR1 SGHKS, CDR2 YYEKEE (reference sequence). J was trimmed by 0 bases and V by 4 bases; bases with no gene match: 4. CDR3 protein: CASSPGTGVSGANVLTF. CDR3 DNA: TGTGCCAGCAGCCCCGGGACAGGGGTCTCTGGGGCCAACGTCCTGACTTTC.

The CDR3 protein is CASSGLVHNEQFF. In DNA, the CDR3 is TGTGCCAGCTCCGGACTAGTGCACAATGAGCAGTTCTTC. The J gene is TRBJ2-1, the V gene TRBV6-2 or TRBV6-3; TRBD2 matches 7 bases. Looked up from germline, CDR1 is MNHEY and CDR2 is SVGEGT. After removal of 8 bases from V and 5 bases from J, the junction contained 6 bases not matched to a gene. This CDR3 region has 13 residues.

This clonotype was found many times. The chain couples TRBV9 to TRBJ2-1; 12 nucleotides match TRBD1. V was clipped by 3 bases and J by 7 bases; unmatched bases: 2. The CDR3 contains 14 residues. Looked up from germline, CDR1 is SGDLS and CDR2 is YYNGEE. CDR3 loop: CASSEGQGANEQFF. The DNA of the CDR3 is TGTGCCAGCAGCGAGGGACAGGGGGCAAATGAGCAGTTCTTC.

There are a few counts of this clonotype. Sequence at one end of the junction differs from germline and may be a read error. V gene TRBV29-1 combines with J gene TRBJ2-7, with D tentatively TRBD1 or TRBD2 (5 bases each). CDR3 length: 12 residues. The germline gives CDR1 SQVTM, CDR2 ANQGSEA. CDR3 sequence: CSVEDPLAGTGF. The CDR3 DNA is TGCAGCGTTGAAGATCCTCTGGCAGGGACCGGCTTC.

This clonotype was observed a handful of times. The V gene is TRBV4-3, the J gene TRBJ2-7; no reliable D call. The CDR3 extends over 13 amino acids. CDR1 LGHNA and CDR2 YSLEER come from the germline V gene. With 1 base removed from V and 4 bases from J, the gap between germline ends came to 8 bases. The CDR3 DNA reads as TGCGCCAGCAGCCAAGCCCCGGGTTACGAGCAGTACTTC. Amino acids: CASSQAPGYEQYF.

In this sample, this clonotype turned up many times. The V gene is TRBV7-2, the J gene TRBJ2-7, with 8 bases matching TRBD1. The germline gives CDR1 SGHTA, CDR2 FQGNSA. The CDR3 is 14 amino acids. The V and J ends lost 1 base and 1 base, in that order; junction bases with no gene match: 0. The CDR3 reads CASSLDRGSYEQYF. For the CDR3, the DNA is TGTGCCAGCAGCTTAGACAGGGGGTCCTACGAGCAGTACTTC.

This sequence joins TRBV29-1 and TRBJ2-1, with D uncertain. Trimming cost V 4 bases and J 1 base, with 14 bases left between them. There are 15 residues in the CDR3. Germline values: CDR1 SQVTM, CDR2 ANQGSEA. CDR3: CSVVWTSFSYNEQFF. The CDR3 DNA is TGCAGCGTTGTGTGGACCTCCTTTTCCTACAATGAGCAGTTCTTC.

This clonotype has only a few counts. The genes are TRBV4-2 and TRBJ1-2, with a tentative D call TRBD1 (6 bases). From germline, CDR1 is LGHNA and CDR2 YNFKEQ. The V end was cut by 3 bases, the J end by 4 bases, with 12 bases between. This CDR3 has 14 amino acids. DNA for the CDR3: TGTGCCAGCAGCCAGCGACAGGATCCCTATGGCTACACCTTC. Protein product: CASSQRQDPYGYTF.

This clonotype was seen a handful of times. The chain joins TRBV2 to TRBJ1-1, with D possibly matching TRBD1 (5 bases). The CDR3 totals 10 residues. Germline V gene lookup returns CDR1 SNHLY and CDR2 FYNNEI. V was shortened by 8 bases and J by 10 bases, with 11 bases between the two germline ends. The CDR3 sequence: CASGQGGAFF. The CDR3 DNA reads as TGTGCCAGCGGTCAGGGTGGAGCTTTCTTT. The variable domain in full, completed from reference TRBV2 and TRBJ1-1, reads EPEVTQTPSHQVTQMGQEVILRCVPISNHLYFYWYRQILGQKVEFLVSFYNNEISEKSEIFDDQFSVERPDGSNFTLKIRSTKLEDSAMYFCASGQGGAFFGQGTRLTVV.

There are a few counts of this clonotype. J is TRBJ2-3 and V is TRBV29-1, with D perhaps matching TRBD2 (5 bases). There are 12 residues in the CDR3. Germline CDR1 SQVTM, CDR2 ANQGSEA. Between the trimmed V and J ends, which lost 5 bases and 6 bases, there was a span of 12 bases. This CDR3 is CSVQLGSDTQYF. CDR3 bases: TGCAGCGTTCAACTAGGATCTGATACGCAGTATTTT.

This chain uses TRBV29-1 with TRBJ1-4, with D unresolved. CDR3 length: 14 amino acids. V lost 7 bases and J lost 0, with 12 bases in between. Germline V gene lookup returns CDR1 SQVTM and CDR2 ANQGSEA. Written as DNA, the CDR3 is TGCAGCGCAGTCGATGGCGCAACTAATGAAAAACTGTTTTTT. Amino acids: CSAVDGATNEKLFF.

Only a few counts were recorded for this clonotype. This chain links TRBV29-1 with TRBJ1-2, with D maybe TRBD1 (6 bases). CDR1 and CDR2 from the germline V gene are SQVTM and ANQGSEA. The CDR3 runs 12 residues. Trimming left V 4 bases short and J 5 bases short, with 11 bases between. CDR3: CSVVRQGYGYTF. As DNA, the CDR3 is TGCAGCGTTGTAAGGCAGGGGTATGGCTACACCTTC.

The CDR3 DNA reads TGTGCCAGCAGCCAAGCCGGGGAAGAAGCTTTCTTT. It yields the protein CASSQAGEEAFF. The chain employs TRBV3-1 and TRBJ1-1; D gene ambiguous. In germline, CDR1 is LGHDT, CDR2 YNNKEL (reference sequence). The V gene lost 1 base and the J gene lost 8 bases, with 8 bases spanning the gap. CDR3 size: 12 residues.

The J gene is TRBJ1-2, the V gene TRBV18; D perhaps matches TRBD1 (6 bases). The CDR3 sequence is 14 residues long. Trimming took 5 bases from V and 5 from J, leaving 15 bases between them. Looked up from germline, CDR1 is KGHSH and CDR2 is LQKENI. The CDR3 DNA reads as TGTGCCAGCTCAACGAGGACAGCTCAATATGGCTACACCTTC. Encoded protein: CASSTRTAQYGYTF.

This chain uses TRBV20-1 with TRBJ2-7; D is perhaps TRBD1 (5 bases). This CDR3 region has 14 residues. Trimming shortened V by 2 bases and J by 0 bases, and 11 bases separated the two germline ends. Germline V gene data show CDR1 as DFQATT and CDR2 as SNEGSKA (reference sequence). CDR3 in amino acids: CSARQGSNSYEQYF. The CDR3 DNA follows: TGCAGTGCTAGACAGGGATCCAACTCCTACGAGCAGTACTTC.

This clonotype was counted only a few times. This chain links TRBV6-2 or TRBV6-3 with TRBJ1-1, with TRBD1 as a possible D gene (6 bases). V dropped 8 bases and J dropped 4 bases, with 17 bases sitting between them. The CDR3 has 14 amino acids. CDR1 and CDR2 (germline): MNHEY, SVGEGT. The DNA for the CDR3 is TGTGCCAGCTGTCGACAGGTTTTGGGCACTGAAGCTTTCTTT. It is translated as CASCRQVLGTEAFF.

The sample holds a few counts of this clonotype. The chain links TRBV27 to TRBJ1-2; weak D call: TRBD1 (5 bases). The V end lost 2 bases, the J end lost 9 bases, and 13 bases lay between the germline ends. This CDR3 has 13 amino acids. Germline CDR1 reads MNHEY; CDR2 reads SMNVEV (reference sequence). The CDR3, as DNA: TGTGCCAGCAGTTTAAAGGGGACGGACAGCTACACCTTC. The encoded protein is CASSLKGTDSYTF.

This clonotype was observed a handful of times. The rearrangement links TRBV4-3 to TRBJ2-7; D perhaps matches TRBD2 (5 bases). Per the germline V gene, CDR1 is LGHNA and CDR2 is YSLEER. The V end was cut by 1 base, the J end by 2 bases, with 12 bases between. The length of the CDR3 is 15 residues. The CDR3 coding sequence is TGCGCCAGCAGCCAAGGTCTGGTCGGGACCTACGAGCAGTACTTC. This translates into CASSQGLVGTYEQYF.

The chain couples TRBV4-1 to TRBJ2-5; 11 bases match TRBD2. CDR1 is MGHRA and CDR2 is YSYEKL in the germline V gene. The ends lost 1 base at V and 2 bases at J; junction bases unmatched: 12. The CDR3 totals 19 residues. CDR3 sequence: CASSQVGGRTSGPQETQYF. CDR3 DNA sequence: TGCGCCAGCAGCCAAGTTGGAGGTCGGACTAGCGGGCCTCAAGAGACCCAGTACTTC.

The chain combines TRBV7-2 with TRBJ2-1; no clear D gene. Trimming took off 4 bases at V and 0 bases at J, with 7 bases between the two ends. The germline V gene encodes CDR1 SGHTA and CDR2 FQGNSA. CDR3 length: 14 residues. The CDR3 loop is CASSSPLSYNEQFF. CDR3 DNA sequence: TGTGCCAGCAGCTCGCCCCTCTCCTACAATGAGCAGTTCTTC.

The V and J genes are TRBV27 and TRBJ2-6, with no clear D. Germline CDR1 and CDR2: MNHEY and SMNVEV (reference sequence). The CDR3 extends over 15 amino acids. Trimming shortened V by 6 bases and J by 0 bases, and 9 bases separated the two germline ends. The CDR3 DNA is TGTGCCAGCAGATCCGACGGCTCTGGGGCCAACGTCCTGACTTTC. Encoded protein: CASRSDGSGANVLTF.

This chain links TRBV5-6 with TRBJ2-7; D assignment may be TRBD1 or TRBD2 (6 bases each). The V end lost 7 bases, the J end lost 4 bases, and 21 bases lay between the germline ends. CDR3 length: 15 amino acids. Germline-derived CDR1 and CDR2 are SGHDT and YYEEEE. The CDR3 region is CASGPGGGEGYEQYF. In DNA, the CDR3 is TGTGCCAGCGGCCCCGGGGGCGGGGAAGGGTACGAGCAGTACTTC.

This clonotype was seen a handful of times. The V call is TRBV4-1, the J call TRBJ2-2; tentatively, D is TRBD1 or TRBD2 (5 bases each). Germline V lookup: CDR1 MGHRA, CDR2 YSYEKL. This CDR3 spans 16 amino acids. Trimming removed 0 bases from V and 2 bases from J, with 10 bases in between. CDR3 loop: CASSQEGRANTGELFF. DNA for the CDR3: TGCGCCAGCAGCCAAGAGGGGCGGGCCAACACCGGGGAGCTGTTTTTT.